Following are 17 T cell receptor beta chains from one sample sequenced in a study of cytomegalovirus exposure and HLA in healthy donors. 60 Vbeta and 13 Jbeta primers were used in PCR. The protocol was immunoSEQ multiplex PCR, while the TCRdb copy is restricted to in-frame clones and leaves out a portion. The sample lists some 150,000 clones, around 80% occurring once. Specimen: PBMCs. The receptors here all came from a female donor in good health and CMV-seronegative.

The V gene is TRBV18, the J gene TRBJ1-2; 7 bases line up with TRBD1. The CDR3 has 15 residues. CDR1 is KGHSH and CDR2 is LQKENI in the germline V gene. V was clipped by 6 bases and J by 4 bases; unmatched bases: 11. CDR3 bases: TGTGCCAGCTCCCCCGGGACAGAGACCCCCTATGGCTACACCTTC. Its translation: CASSPGTETPYGYTF.

V and J are TRBV4-2 and TRBJ2-3; 7 nucleotides match TRBD2. V trimming: 6 bases; J trimming: 3 bases; junction bases outside the gene matches: 3. The CDR3 runs 13 residues. CDR1 and CDR2 (germline): LGHNA, YNFKEQ. CDR3 coding DNA: TGTGCCAGCAGGATTAGCGGGACAGATACGCAGTATTTT. It is translated as CASRISGTDTQYF.

The chain carries TRBV7-9 and TRBJ1-2, with D perhaps TRBD1 (5 bases). The CDR3 is 13 amino acids. CDR1 and CDR2 (germline): SEHNR, FQNEAQ (reference sequence). Trimming removed 2 bases at V and 6 bases at J, with 10 bases between. The CDR3 nucleotides read TGTGCCAGCAGCTTAAGTACAGGACATGGCTACACCTTC. Protein product: CASSLSTGHGYTF.

The chain employs TRBV6-5 and TRBJ2-7; D not resolved. Trimming pared 6 bases from V and 2 bases from J, leaving 14 bases between. CDR1 MNHEY and CDR2 SVGAGI come from the germline V gene. This CDR3 comprises 14 residues. The CDR3 spells CASSKHAAAYEQYF. CDR3 DNA: TGTGCCAGCAGCAAGCATGCGGCAGCCTACGAGCAGTACTTC.

This clone appeared a few times. V is TRBV30 and J is TRBJ2-1; D call uncertain. With 3 bases removed from V and 15 bases from J, the gap between germline ends came to 15 bases. The CDR3 totals 11 residues. Per germline, CDR1 GTSNPN and CDR2 SVGIG (reference sequence). CDR3 nucleotides: TGTGCCTGGAGACCCCTAGGTAGCTGGTTCTTC. Translated: CAWRPLGSWFF.

The rearrangement links TRBV27 to TRBJ2-3, with TRBD1 matching 9 bases. The CDR3 extends over 14 amino acids. J was trimmed by 1 base and V by 6 bases; bases with no gene match: 2. Germline lookup yields CDR1 MNHEY and CDR2 SMNVEV (reference sequence). CDR3 protein: CASRGTGRTDTQYF. CDR3 nucleotides: TGTGCCAGCAGGGGGACAGGGCGCACAGATACGCAGTATTTT.

Details on this clone: This sample also contains other DNA sequences that code for the same CDR3. This rearrangement joins TRBV4-1 to TRBJ2-3, with 7 bases fitting TRBD2. The CDR3 has 17 amino acids. Germline V gene lookup returns CDR1 MGHRA and CDR2 YSYEKL. V lost 0 bases and J lost 0; bases outside the gene matches: 6. CDR3 in DNA: TGCGCCAGCAGCCAAGATGGAAGCGGGATTAGCACAGATACGCAGTATTTT. Its protein product is CASSQDGSGISTDTQYF.

The CDR3 nucleotides are TGTGCCAGCAGCCCTGTGATGGGAGCACACGCCGGCTACACCTTC. Protein sequence: CASSPVMGAHAGYTF. V is TRBV5-4 and J is TRBJ1-2; unclear D gene. Germline CDR1 is SGHNT and CDR2 is YYREEE (reference sequence). The CDR3 extends over 15 amino acids. V lost 4 bases and J 8 bases, leaving 21 bases between the germline ends.

The chain employs TRBV4-3 and TRBJ1-1; D is ambiguous. The CDR3 runs 13 residues. Germline assignment: CDR1 LGHNA and CDR2 YSLEER. The V end was cut by 5 bases, the J end by 1 base, with 8 bases between. CDR3 loop: CASSWRGNTEAFF. The CDR3 DNA sequence: TGCGCCAGCAGCTGGCGGGGGAACACTGAAGCTTTCTTT.

The chain couples TRBV29-1 to TRBJ2-7, with TRBD2 matching 12 bases. Germline V gene data show CDR1 as SQVTM and CDR2 as ANQGSEA. V was clipped by 6 bases and J by 2 bases; unmatched bases: 5. This CDR3 is 14 amino acids long. In DNA, the CDR3 is TGCAGCGTCAATCTAGCGGGAGGGACCTACGAGCAGTACTTC. Its translation: CSVNLAGGTYEQYF.

This clone was observed a handful of times. This chain links TRBV5-6 with TRBJ2-2; no firm D call. Trimming shortened V by 4 bases and J by 1 base, and 14 bases separated the two germline ends. The CDR3 is made up of 16 amino acids. Germline V CDR1 and CDR2: SGHDT, YYEEEE. DNA of the CDR3: TGTGCCAGCAGCCAGTACGAGGTCGGGAACACCGGGGAGCTGTTTTTT. Its translation is CASSQYEVGNTGELFF.

The chain is built from TRBV29-1 and TRBJ1-2; TRBD1 is a possible D gene (6 bases). V was trimmed by 3 bases and J by 6 bases, leaving 14 bases between them. This CDR3 is built from 13 residues. CDR1 is SQVTM and CDR2 is ANQGSEA in the germline V gene. The CDR3 region has the DNA TGCAGCGTTGAGGAAACAGGGCGGGATGGCTACACCTTC. Amino acid sequence: CSVEETGRDGYTF.

The genes are TRBV6-5 and TRBJ2-7, with 9 positions matching TRBD1. This CDR3 has 15 amino acids. Germline CDR1 MNHEY, CDR2 SVGAGI. With V trimmed by 6 bases and J by 3 bases, 9 bases remained unmatched. DNA for the CDR3: TGTGCCAGCAGGCGTCCGACAGGGGGAGGCTACGAGCAGTACTTC. Residues: CASRRPTGGGYEQYF.

This clone appeared a few times. The chain has TRBV5-1 and TRBJ2-7; D might be TRBD1 (6 bases). The germline V and J ends were trimmed by 4 bases and 3 bases, with 17 bases remaining between them. Germline V gene sequence: CDR1 SGHRS, CDR2 YFSETQ. The CDR3 is 15 amino acids. The CDR3 DNA sequence: TGCGCCAGCAGCCCCAGGCCGGACAGATTCTACGAGCAGTACTTC. Translated, it gives CASSPRPDRFYEQYF.

V gene TRBV10-3 combines with J gene TRBJ2-2, with TRBD2 matching 11 bases. V lost 4 bases to trimming and J lost 6 bases; unmatched junction nucleotides: 4. The CDR3 is 15 residues long. Per the germline V gene, CDR1 is ENHRY and CDR2 is SYGVKD. The chain's CDR3 is CAISGASGRSGELFF. CDR3 coding DNA: TGTGCCATCAGTGGGGCTAGCGGGAGGTCCGGGGAGCTGTTTTTT.

The J gene is TRBJ2-5, the V gene TRBV5-6; TRBD2 aligns across 7 bases. The germline CDR1 and CDR2 sequences are SGHDT and YYEEEE. This CDR3 has 13 amino acids. Trimming took 0 bases from V and 5 from J; bases not matched to a gene: 1. The CDR3 sequence: CASSLVGGETQYF. Here the CDR3 DNA reads TGTGCCAGCAGCTTGGTCGGGGGGGAGACCCAGTACTTC. Based on the CDR3 plus reference TRBV5-6 and TRBJ2-5, the full variable domain is DAGVTQSPTHLIKTRGQQVTLRCSPKSGHDTVSWYQQALGQGPQFIFQYYEEEERQRGNFPDRFSGHQFPNYSSELNVNALLLGDSALYLCASSLVGGETQYFGPGTRLLVL.

CDR3 in amino acids: CASSLFITVGYGYTF. The CDR3 region has the DNA TGTGCCAGCAGCTTGTTTATCACAGTAGGCTATGGCTACACCTTC. This chain connects TRBV5-4 to TRBJ1-2; D unresolved. V lost 1 base, J lost 4 bases, and 14 bases lay in between. Germline V gene sequence: CDR1 SGHNT, CDR2 YYREEE (reference sequence). This CDR3 spans 15 amino acids. Complete variable domain (other parts from reference TRBV5-4 and TRBJ1-2): ETGVTQSPTHLIKTRGQQVTLRCSSQSGHNTVSWYQQALGQGPQFIFQYYREEENGRGNFPPRFSGLQFPNYSSELNVNALELDDSALYLCASSLFITVGYGYTFGSGTRLTVV.